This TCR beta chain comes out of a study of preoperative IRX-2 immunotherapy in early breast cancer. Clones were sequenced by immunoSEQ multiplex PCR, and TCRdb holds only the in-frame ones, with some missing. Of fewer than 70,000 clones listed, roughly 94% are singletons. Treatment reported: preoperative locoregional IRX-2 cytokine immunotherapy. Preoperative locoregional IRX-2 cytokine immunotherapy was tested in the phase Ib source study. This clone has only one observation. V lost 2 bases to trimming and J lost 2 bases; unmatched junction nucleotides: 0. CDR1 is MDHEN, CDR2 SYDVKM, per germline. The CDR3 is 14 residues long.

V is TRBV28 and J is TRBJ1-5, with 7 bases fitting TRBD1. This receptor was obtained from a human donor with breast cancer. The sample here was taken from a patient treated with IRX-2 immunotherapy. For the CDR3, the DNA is TGTGCCAGCAGTTTAGGGACAGGCAATCAGCCCCAGCATTTT. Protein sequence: CASSLGTGNQPQHF.